These T cell receptor beta chains were read from a single sample in a study of T-cell memory formation after mild COVID-19. TCRdb reprocessed the 5' RACE reads with MiXCR, giving one entry per CDR3 protein. The sample holds about 44,000 distinct CDR3 sequences, roughly 7.2% seen once. Material for sequencing was PBMCs or a T cell subset sorted from them (not recorded which). Receptors were obtained from an adult who had mild COVID-19 (a few samples of this study predate the infection). Cell type and time point are not known. The CDR3 runs from the conserved cysteine through the conserved F or W. A D gene is named only where the DNA matches it firmly. Rows give clone size only sometimes, using once, few, many, or a class for an expanded clone.

.	TRBJ1-1	TRBV3-1	.	CASSQAGVHTEAFF	TGTGCCAGCAGCCAAGCGGGGGTACACACTGAAGCTTTCTTT
.	TRBJ2-7	TRBV3-1	few	CASSQGWGVSSYEQYF	TGTGCCAGCAGCCAAGGGTGGGGGGTAAGCTCCTACGAGCAGTACTTC
TRBD1	TRBJ1-1	TRBV7-3	many	CASSYRGNTEAFF	TGTGCCAGCAGCTACAGGGGGAACACTGAAGCTTTCTTT
TRBD1	TRBJ2-1	TRBV12-3/TRBV12-4	many	CASSMGQFPASYEQFF	TGTGCCAGCAGTATGGGACAGTTCCCCGCATCATATGAGCAGTTCTTC
.	TRBJ2-5	TRBV30	few	CAWSVQQQETQYF	TGTGCCTGGAGTGTTCAGCAACAAGAGACCCAGTACTTC
.	TRBJ2-1	TRBV7-2	many	CASSSSGSNEQFF	TGTGCCAGCAGCTCCTCAGGGAGCAATGAGCAGTTCTTC
TRBD2	TRBJ2-2	TRBV20-1	.	CSASLAGTNTGELFF	TGCAGTGCCAGCTTAGCGGGGACGAACACCGGGGAGCTGTTTTTT
.	TRBJ1-5	TRBV20-1	.	CSAFRKGEGQPQHF	TGCAGTGCGTTCAGGAAGGGGGAAGGTCAGCCCCAGCATTTT
.	TRBJ2-1	TRBV12-3/TRBV12-4	few	CASSLEASYNEQFF	TGTGCCAGCAGTTTAGAAGCCTCCTACAATGAGCAGTTCTTC
.	TRBJ2-2	TRBV10-2	few	CASSELPKGSGNTGELFF	TGCGCCAGCAGTGAGCTCCCGAAAGGTAGCGGGAACACCGGGGAGCTGTTTTTT
.	TRBJ1-1	TRBV2	few	CASSAGLRNTEAFF	TGTGCCAGCAGTGCCGGGCTGAGGAACACTGAAGCTTTCTTT
.	TRBJ1-6	TRBV3-1	.	CASSQGTALHF	TGTGCCAGCAGCCAGGGCACGGCCCTCCACTTT
TRBD1	TRBJ2-2	TRBV7-9	.	CAGSLATGSTGELFF	TGTGCCGGCAGCTTAGCGACAGGGAGCACCGGGGAGCTGTTTTTT
TRBD1	TRBJ2-7	TRBV6-1	few	CASIPPGTGGNEQYF	TGTGCCAGCATCCCGCCCGGGACAGGGGGCAACGAGCAGTACTTC
.	TRBJ2-5	TRBV7-2	many	CASSLDGAREETQYF	TGTGCCAGCAGCTTAGACGGGGCTAGAGAGGAGACCCAGTACTTC
.	TRBJ2-2	TRBV12-3/TRBV12-4	many	CASRGGIWASGNTGELFF	TGTGCCAGCAGAGGGGGGATTTGGGCTAGCGGGAACACCGGGGAGCTGTTTTTT
.	TRBJ2-7	TRBV7-8	many	CASRWDRSSYEQYF	TGTGCCAGCAGATGGGACCGGAGCTCCTACGAGCAGTACTTC
.	TRBJ1-1	TRBV2	.	CATAYGTLNTEAFF	TGTGCCACCGCCTACGGGACACTCAACACTGAAGCTTTCTTT
TRBD2	TRBJ2-1	TRBV29-1	many	CSLVSGSSYNEQFF	TGCAGCTTGGTGAGCGGGAGCTCCTACAATGAGCAGTTCTTC
.	TRBJ1-2	TRBV18	.	CASSPSPSNYGYTF	TGTGCCAGCTCACCATCACCCTCTAACTATGGCTACACCTTC